This T cell receptor beta chain emerged from a study of T-cell memory formation after mild COVID-19. TCRdb called the 5' RACE reads again in MiXCR, with one record for every CDR3 protein. This table has 550,000 to 650,000 distinct CDR3 sequences, around 16% appearing once. This clonotype has only a few counts. The CDR3 length is 15 residues. V gave up 3 bases and J gave up 2 bases, with 12 bases separating them. Germline-derived CDR1 and CDR2 are SGHRS and YFSETQ. The sample comprised PBMCs or a T cell subset sorted from them (not recorded which). The rearrangement uses TRBV5-1 and TRBJ2-1; D is unresolved. This receptor was taken from an adult woman who had mild COVID-19 (a few samples of this study predate the infection). Cell type and time point are not known. CDR3 nucleotide sequence: TGCGCCAGCAGCTCTGCCCGGTTTCCCTACAATGAGCAGTTCTTC. Amino acids: CASSSARFPYNEQFF.